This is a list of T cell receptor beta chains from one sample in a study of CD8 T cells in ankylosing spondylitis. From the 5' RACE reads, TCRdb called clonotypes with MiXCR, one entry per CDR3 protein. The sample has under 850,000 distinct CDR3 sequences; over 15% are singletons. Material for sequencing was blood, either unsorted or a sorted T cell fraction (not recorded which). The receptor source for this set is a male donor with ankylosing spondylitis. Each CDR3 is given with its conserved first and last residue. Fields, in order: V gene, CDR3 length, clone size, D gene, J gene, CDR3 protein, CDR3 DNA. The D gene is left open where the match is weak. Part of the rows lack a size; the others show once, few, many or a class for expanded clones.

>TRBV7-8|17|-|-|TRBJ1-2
CASSLEAQGQGTYGYTF
TGTGCCAGCAGCTTAGAAGCCCAGGGGCAGGGGACCTATGGCTACACCTTC
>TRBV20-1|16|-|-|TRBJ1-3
CSAPIPGRRSGNTIYF
TGCAGTGCACCAATCCCGGGTCGCCGCTCTGGAAACACCATATATTTT
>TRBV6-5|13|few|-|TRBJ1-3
CASSYSRANTIYF
TGTGCCAGCAGTTACTCGAGGGCAAACACCATATATTTT
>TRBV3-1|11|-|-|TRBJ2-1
CAVDGYNEQFF
TGTGCGGTAGACGGTTACAATGAGCAGTTCTTC
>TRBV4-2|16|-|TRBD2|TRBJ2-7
CASSQESQRGAYEQYF
TGTGCCAGCAGCCAAGAGTCCCAGCGGGGGGCCTACGAGCAGTACTTC
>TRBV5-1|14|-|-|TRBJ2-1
CASSLWTEYNEQFF
TGCGCCAGCAGCTTGTGGACGGAGTACAATGAGCAGTTCTTC
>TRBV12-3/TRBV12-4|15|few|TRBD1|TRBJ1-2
CASSLSQTGTGGYTF
TGTGCCAGCAGTTTATCCCAGACAGGGACGGGGGGCTACACCTTC
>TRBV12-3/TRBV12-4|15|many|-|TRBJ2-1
CASSLSGTTYNEQFF
TGTGCCAGCAGTTTATCGGGTACTACATACAATGAGCAGTTCTTC
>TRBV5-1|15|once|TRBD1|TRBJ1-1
CASSLDPTGSTEAFF
TGCGCCAGCAGCTTGGACCCGACAGGGTCCACTGAAGCTTTCTTT
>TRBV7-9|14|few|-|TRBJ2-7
CASSLGREGYEQYF
TGTGCCAGCAGCTTAGGTCGTGAGGGCTACGAGCAGTACTTC
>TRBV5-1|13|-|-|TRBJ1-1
CASSAPGSNEAFF
TGCGCCAGCAGCGCCCCGGGGAGCAATGAAGCTTTCTTT